The rows below give T cell receptor beta chains drawn from one sample of a study of CD8 T cells in Susac syndrome. TCRdb redid the calling of the immunoSEQ multiplex PCR reads with MiXCR, one entry per CDR3 protein. The repertoire holds approximately 230,000 distinct CDR3 sequences, with just over 90% as singletons. The sequenced sample was CD4+ T cells from PBMCs. The receptors were gathered from a human donor with multiple sclerosis. The CDR3 runs from the conserved cysteine through the conserved F or W. Fields, in order: clone size, V gene, J gene, D gene, CDR3 DNA, CDR3 protein. A D gene is named only where the DNA matches it firmly. The size of a clone is reported for some rows only, either as once, few or many, or as a class for expanded clones.

abundance: NA
v_gene: TRBV7-3
j_gene: TRBJ2-3
d_gene: TRBD2
CDR3nt: TGTGCCAGCAGCCCTAGCGGTTCTAGCACAGATACGCAGTATTTT
CDR3aa: CASSPSGSSTDTQYF

abundance: NA
v_gene: TRBV20-1
j_gene: TRBJ2-1
d_gene: NA
CDR3nt: TGCAGTGCTGGGACTGTGGGTGAGCAGTTCTTC
CDR3aa: CSAGTVGEQFF

abundance: NA
v_gene: TRBV28
j_gene: TRBJ2-1
d_gene: NA
CDR3nt: TGTGCCAGCAGTTTATCCAGCAGGGGGGTTGAGCAGTTCTTC
CDR3aa: CASSLSSRGVEQFF

abundance: NA
v_gene: TRBV29-1
j_gene: TRBJ2-7
d_gene: NA
CDR3nt: TGCAGCGTTCGGTCCTCTCATTACGAGCAGTACTTC
CDR3aa: CSVRSSHYEQYF

abundance: NA
v_gene: TRBV5-4
j_gene: TRBJ1-5
d_gene: TRBD1
CDR3nt: TGTGCCAGCAGTAGGGGGCGCGGTGGTCCCCAGCATTTT
CDR3aa: CASSRGRGGPQHF

abundance: NA
v_gene: TRBV7-3
j_gene: TRBJ2-5
d_gene: TRBD2
CDR3nt: TGTGCCAGCAGCCGCGCTAGCGGAGCACAAGAGACCCAGTACTTC
CDR3aa: CASSRASGAQETQYF

abundance: NA
v_gene: TRBV6-1
j_gene: TRBJ2-3
d_gene: TRBD2
CDR3nt: TGTGCCAGCAGTGAAGTCCTAGCGGGGACCAAGCAGTATTTT
CDR3aa: CASSEVLAGTKQYF

abundance: NA
v_gene: TRBV20-1
j_gene: TRBJ1-1
d_gene: NA
CDR3nt: TGCAGTGCCCACACAATGCGCTTGGGGGCGGGCACTGAAGCTTTCTTT
CDR3aa: CSAHTMRLGAGTEAFF

abundance: NA
v_gene: TRBV13
j_gene: TRBJ1-2
d_gene: TRBD1
CDR3nt: TGTGCCAGCAGCCCCGGACAGGGGATTGGCTATGGCTACACCTTC
CDR3aa: CASSPGQGIGYGYTF

abundance: NA
v_gene: TRBV24-1
j_gene: TRBJ2-1
d_gene: NA
CDR3nt: TGTGCCACCCGCCGGGGCTCGGACAATGAGCAGTTCTTC
CDR3aa: CATRRGSDNEQFF

abundance: NA
v_gene: TRBV30
j_gene: TRBJ2-3
d_gene: NA
CDR3nt: TGTGCCTGGAGTGGAGGGCGAGATACGCAGTATTTT
CDR3aa: CAWSGGRDTQYF

abundance: NA
v_gene: TRBV30
j_gene: TRBJ1-5
d_gene: NA
CDR3nt: TGTGCCTGGAGTGTACTGGGCCCTCAGCCCCAGCATTTT
CDR3aa: CAWSVLGPQPQHF

abundance: NA
v_gene: TRBV5-1
j_gene: TRBJ2-5
d_gene: NA
CDR3nt: TGCGCCAGCAAATCGGAGGCCCCCCAAGAGACCCAGTACTTC
CDR3aa: CASKSEAPQETQYF

abundance: NA
v_gene: TRBV4-1
j_gene: TRBJ2-2
d_gene: TRBD1
CDR3nt: TGCGCCAGCAGCCAAGAGGGACAGGGGGTCGGGACCGGGGAGCTGTTTTTT
CDR3aa: CASSQEGQGVGTGELFF

abundance: NA
v_gene: TRBV29-1
j_gene: TRBJ2-1
d_gene: TRBD2
CDR3nt: TGCAGCGTTGCAAGACTAGCTGCCTACAATGAGCAGTTCTTC
CDR3aa: CSVARLAAYNEQFF

abundance: NA
v_gene: TRBV19
j_gene: TRBJ2-1
d_gene: TRBD1
CDR3nt: TGTGCCAGTAGTAAGATGGGACAGGGGACCCTCAATGAGCAGTTCTTC
CDR3aa: CASSKMGQGTLNEQFF

abundance: NA
v_gene: TRBV6-6
j_gene: TRBJ2-5
d_gene: NA
CDR3nt: TGTGCCAGCAGTTGGTTCCGTGAAGAGACCCAGTACTTC
CDR3aa: CASSWFREETQYF

abundance: NA
v_gene: TRBV12-3/TRBV12-4
j_gene: TRBJ2-3
d_gene: TRBD1
CDR3nt: TGTGCCAGCAGCGCGGGACAGGGGGCTCCGCAGTATTTT
CDR3aa: CASSAGQGAPQYF

abundance: NA
v_gene: TRBV5-1
j_gene: TRBJ1-1
d_gene: NA
CDR3nt: TGCGCCAGCAGCTTAGCACAGCGAACCACTGAAGCTTTCTTT
CDR3aa: CASSLAQRTTEAFF

abundance: NA
v_gene: TRBV4-1
j_gene: TRBJ1-1
d_gene: NA
CDR3nt: TGCGCCAGCAGCCCTCTCAGGGGAACTGAAGCTTTCTTT
CDR3aa: CASSPLRGTEAFF

abundance: NA
v_gene: TRBV6-1
j_gene: TRBJ2-7
d_gene: TRBD2
CDR3nt: TGTGCCAGCAGTGCGCTAGCGGGGGGGATCTCCTACGAGCAGTACTTC
CDR3aa: CASSALAGGISYEQYF

abundance: NA
v_gene: TRBV29-1
j_gene: TRBJ1-3
d_gene: NA
CDR3nt: TGCAGCGTTCTCGAGGGAGGCTCTGGAAACACCATATATTTT
CDR3aa: CSVLEGGSGNTIYF

abundance: once
v_gene: TRBV20-1
j_gene: TRBJ1-2
d_gene: NA
CDR3nt: TGCAGTGCTAGAGATCTCCGGCAGGGCGACTATGGCTACACCTTC
CDR3aa: CSARDLRQGDYGYTF

abundance: NA
v_gene: TRBV10-3
j_gene: TRBJ2-3
d_gene: NA
CDR3nt: TGTGCCATCAGTGAGCAGGCCAGCACAGATACGCAGTATTTT
CDR3aa: CAISEQASTDTQYF

abundance: NA
v_gene: TRBV18
j_gene: TRBJ2-4
d_gene: NA
CDR3nt: TGTGCCAGCTCACCACCGGGTGGCGGGACAAAAAACATTCAGTACTTC
CDR3aa: CASSPPGGGTKNIQYF

abundance: NA
v_gene: TRBV29-1
j_gene: TRBJ1-2
d_gene: NA
CDR3nt: TGCAGCGTTGACCGGCGGGGTAAGGATTTATATGGCTACACCTTC
CDR3aa: CSVDRRGKDLYGYTF

abundance: NA
v_gene: TRBV18
j_gene: TRBJ2-1
d_gene: TRBD1
CDR3nt: TGTGCCAGCTCGGGGACAGTTTACAATGAGCAGTTCTTC
CDR3aa: CASSGTVYNEQFF

abundance: NA
v_gene: TRBV10-3
j_gene: TRBJ2-3
d_gene: NA
CDR3nt: TGTGCCATCAGTGGGCAGTTACAGGGCGATACGCAGTATTTT
CDR3aa: CAISGQLQGDTQYF

abundance: once
v_gene: TRBV25-1
j_gene: TRBJ1-1
d_gene: NA
CDR3nt: TGTGCCAGCAGTGAATGGTCGGGGATGACTGAAGCTTTCTTT
CDR3aa: CASSEWSGMTEAFF